This T cell receptor (beta chain) was documented in a study of blood T cell repertoires in COVID-19. Study at large: COVID-19 samples, acute and convalescent, were from the United States, Italy and Spain. Nucleic acid was either cDNA or gDNA, and it came from T cells, B-cell-depleted T cells, or PBMCs.

Here immunoSEQ multiplex PCR was the method, and the copy in TCRdb shows in-frame clones only, minus some. The table lists some 400,000 clones, roughly 90% of them singletons. The study drew participants aged about 18 to 89 years from 20 to 30 US areas. Assignments of participants to cohorts depended upon their own reported clinical history. The trim removed 4 bases at V and 3 bases at J, leaving 8 bases unmatched. Germline values: CDR1 MNHEY, CDR2 SVGEGT. CDR3 length equals 16 residues. This clone has just one count. This TCR came from a woman in her thirties or forties who had been exposed to COVID-19. The chain links TRBV6-2 or TRBV6-3 to TRBJ2-5, with TRBD2 identical over 10 bases. The sequenced sample consisted of PBMCs or T cells enriched from blood (not recorded which). The CDR3 DNA is TGTGCCAGCAGTTGGCCTAGCGGGAGCCTCGAAGAGACCCAGTACTTC. The encoded protein is CASSWPSGSLEETQYF.